The 21 T cell receptor beta chains below were found in one sample sequenced in a study of CD8+ T cells in alopecia areata. Investigators isolated RNA and reverse transcribed it into cDNA to act as the sequencing template. Data came from immunoSEQ multiplex PCR; TCRdb stores just in-frame clones and leaves some out. This table holds more than 95,000 clones, around 64% found once. Sample: CD4+ T cells sorted from blood. These TCRs come from a human donor in good health.

The chain links TRBV30 to TRBJ1-2; no definite D call. CDR1 is GTSNPN and CDR2 is SVGIG in the germline V gene (reference sequence). Trimming cost V 4 bases and J 8 bases, with 20 bases left between them. CDR3 length equals 14 residues. In nucleotides, the CDR3 is TGTGCCTGGAATCCAGGACGCCTTATAACCGGCTACACCTTC. This sequence encodes CAWNPGRLITGYTF. Looking up the rest from reference TRBV30 and TRBJ1-2 gives the full variable domain: SQTIHQWPATLVQPVGSPLSLECTVEGTSNPNLYWYRQAAGRGLQLLFYSVGIGQISSEVPQNLSASRPQDRQFILSSKKLLLSDSGFYLCAWNPGRLITGYTFGSGTRLTVV.

This sequence joins TRBV4-1 and TRBJ1-2; possibly TRBD1 for D (5 bases). Germline assignment: CDR1 MGHRA and CDR2 YSYEKL. V shed 0 bases and J shed 8 bases, with 16 bases lying between them. The length of the CDR3 is 15 residues. CDR3 nucleotides: TGCGCCAGCAGCCAAGATGACAGCCGCATTAGGGGCTACACCTTC. It encodes CASSQDDSRIRGYTF.

A few counts support this clone. This sequence joins TRBV7-9 and TRBJ1-5, with a tentative D call TRBD1 (5 bases). The CDR3 runs 16 residues. The V gene's germline CDR1 is SEHNR and CDR2 FQNEAQ (reference sequence). Trimming left V 5 bases short and J 2 bases short, with 16 bases between. CDR3 DNA sequence: TGTGCCAGCAGCATCGGCCAGGGCACGGGCAATCAGCCCCAGCATTTT. Its protein is CASSIGQGTGNQPQHF. Full variable domain (outside the CDR3, taken from reference TRBV7-9 and TRBJ1-5): DTGVSQNPRHKITKRGQNVTFRCDPISEHNRLYWYRQTLGQGPEFLTYFQNEAQLEKSRLLSDRFSAERPKGSFSTLEIQRTEQGDSAMYLCASSIGQGTGNQPQHFGDGTRLSIL.

V is TRBV6-5 and J is TRBJ2-3; D may be TRBD2 (6 bases). Trimming left V 0 bases short and J 6 bases short, with 10 bases between. CDR1 and CDR2 (germline): MNHEY, SVGAGI. The CDR3 is 14 amino acids. The CDR3 here is CASSYSGGADTQYF. The CDR3 DNA follows: TGTGCCAGCAGTTACTCAGGCGGGGCGGATACGCAGTATTTT.

The rearrangement uses TRBV30 and TRBJ2-1; 8 nucleotides match TRBD1. In germline, CDR1 is GTSNPN, CDR2 SVGIG (reference sequence). The CDR3 length is 13 residues. The junction had 5 bases not matched to a gene; V was cut back by 8 bases and J by 2 bases. The CDR3: CARTGTTYNEQFF. The CDR3 DNA sequence: TGTGCCCGGACAGGGACAACCTACAATGAGCAGTTCTTC.

The V gene is TRBV6-1, the J gene TRBJ2-7; D is perhaps TRBD1 or TRBD2 (5 bases each). V was pared by 7 bases and J by 2 bases, with 15 bases between. Germline values: CDR1 MNHNS, CDR2 SASEGT. This CDR3 has 14 residues. The CDR3 is CASIGDAAPYEQYF. As DNA, the CDR3 is TGTGCCAGCATTGGGGACGCAGCCCCCTACGAGCAGTACTTC.

This clone has more than one count but fewer than ten. This chain links TRBV11-2 with TRBJ1-1, with 9 bases fitting TRBD1. V trimming: 5 bases; J trimming: 10 bases; junction bases outside the gene matches: 5. Germline assignment: CDR1 SGHAT and CDR2 FQNNGV. The CDR3 totals 12 residues. The CDR3 DNA reads as TGTGCCAGCAGCAGGGACAGGGAACGAGCTTTCTTT. Translating gives CASSRDRERAFF.

The chain employs TRBV29-1 and TRBJ1-2; no reliable D call. Germline V lookup: CDR1 SQVTM, CDR2 ANQGSEA. The CDR3 spans 8 residues. The CDR3 loop is CSSSGYTF. The CDR3 coding sequence is TGCAGTTCCTCCGGCTACACCTTC.

This clone occurred a few times. The chain recombines TRBV5-4 with TRBJ2-3; D remains unclear. This CDR3 comprises 13 residues. V was cut by 1 base and J by 10 bases, with 13 bases left in between. Germline V gene lookup returns CDR1 SGHNT and CDR2 YYREEE (reference sequence). The CDR3 DNA follows: TGTGCCAGCAGCTTGTATATCGGAAGAGCGCAGTATTTT. Translation gives CASSLYIGRAQYF. Full variable domain (outside the CDR3, taken from reference TRBV5-4 and TRBJ2-3): ETGVTQSPTHLIKTRGQQVTLRCSSQSGHNTVSWYQQALGQGPQFIFQYYREEENGRGNFPPRFSGLQFPNYSSELNVNALELDDSALYLCASSLYIGRAQYFGPGTRLTVL.

The V gene is TRBV15, the J gene TRBJ2-5, with 8 bases fitting TRBD1. CDR1 and CDR2 from the germline V gene are LNHNV and YYDKDF (reference sequence). V gave up 5 bases and J gave up 4 bases; unmatched junction bases: 3. CDR3 length: 13 amino acids. In nucleotides, the CDR3 is TGTGCCACCAGCTTCAGGGGGCGAGAGACCCAGTACTTC. It translates to CATSFRGRETQYF.

The chain is built from TRBV11-2 and TRBJ1-2; D gene ambiguous. Germline loops: CDR1 SGHAT, CDR2 FQNNGV. Trimming removed 1 base at V and 7 bases at J, with 7 bases between. CDR3 length equals 12 residues. CDR3 region: CASSLGEVGYTF. The CDR3 DNA follows: TGTGCCAGCAGCTTAGGCGAGGTTGGCTACACCTTC.

In its sample, this clone was seen a few times. Additional DNA sequences in this sample encode the identical CDR3. The gene calls are TRBV5-1 and TRBJ1-3, with no clear D. The germline CDR1 and CDR2 sequences are SGHRS and YFSETQ. V lost 0 bases, J lost 0 bases, and 7 bases lay in between. CDR3 length equals 15 residues. CDR3 sequence: CASSLDGSSGNTIYF. The DNA of the CDR3 is TGCGCCAGCAGCTTGGACGGGAGCTCTGGAAACACCATATATTTT. Filled out from reference TRBV5-1 and TRBJ1-3, the complete variable domain reads KAGVTQTPRYLIKTRGQQVTLSCSPISGHRSVSWYQQTPGQGLQFLFEYFSETQRNKGNFPGRFSGRQFSNSRSEMNVSTLELGDSALYLCASSLDGSSGNTIYFGEGSWLTVV.

A few counts support this clone. The CDR3 loop is CASSRKDGTHYEQYF. As DNA, the CDR3 is TGCGCCAGCAGCCGAAAAGATGGGACACACTACGAGCAGTACTTC. The chain links TRBV4-1 to TRBJ2-7; TRBD1 is a possible D gene (6 bases). V lost 4 bases, J lost 3 bases, and 16 bases lay in between. From germline, CDR1 is MGHRA and CDR2 YSYEKL. This CDR3 spans 15 amino acids.

This chain links TRBV14 with TRBJ1-1, with a tentative D call TRBD1 (5 bases). In germline, CDR1 is SGHDN, CDR2 FVKESK. Trimming left V 0 bases short and J 7 bases short, with 12 bases between. CDR3 size: 14 residues. CDR3 nucleotides: TGTGCCAGCAGCCAAGATCTAAGAGGGGTTGAAGCTTTCTTT. It yields the protein CASSQDLRGVEAFF.

V gene TRBV2 combines with J gene TRBJ2-7, with D maybe TRBD2 (6 bases). The CDR3 contains 15 residues. Germline V gives CDR1 SNHLY, CDR2 FYNNEI. Trimming took 3 bases from V and 2 from J, leaving 14 bases between them. CDR3 region: CASSEPSGVTYEQYF. DNA of the CDR3: TGTGCCAGCAGTGAGCCCTCGGGGGTCACCTACGAGCAGTACTTC.

In its sample, this clone was seen a few times. This chain connects TRBV18 to TRBJ1-1; no reliable D call. The CDR3 extends over 13 amino acids. Germline V lookup: CDR1 KGHSH, CDR2 LQKENI. The V end lost 3 bases, the J end lost 8 bases, and 13 bases lay between the germline ends. Written as DNA, the CDR3 is TGTGCCAGCTCACCGAAGTTAGAAGGGGAAGCTTTCTTT. It specifies CASSPKLEGEAFF.

The V and J genes are TRBV27 and TRBJ1-2; the D is unclear. The CDR3 has 15 residues. The V end lost 8 bases, the J end lost 0 bases, and 16 bases lay between the germline ends. Germline loops: CDR1 MNHEY, CDR2 SMNVEV (reference sequence). This CDR3 is CASLPSGATNYGYTF. The CDR3 bases are TGTGCCAGCCTTCCTTCGGGTGCGACTAACTATGGCTACACCTTC.

With regard to this clone: A junction end diverges from the germline sequence, so it may reflect a read error. The rearrangement uses TRBV27 and TRBJ2-2, with 12 bases fitting TRBD2. The CDR3 covers 15 residues. CDR1 and CDR2 from the germline V gene are MNHEY and SMNVEV (reference sequence). CDR3 sequence (DNA): TGTGCCAGCACTAGCGGGGGGGCGAAAACCGGGGAGCTGTTTTTT. This codes for CASTSGGAKTGELFF.

V and J are TRBV9 and TRBJ2-5; D possibly corresponds to TRBD2 (5 bases). This CDR3 has 15 residues. Germline values: CDR1 SGDLS, CDR2 YYNGEE. V shed 2 bases and J shed 5 bases, with 16 bases lying between them. CDR3 loop: CASSVSTAGKETQYF. Written as DNA, the CDR3 is TGTGCCAGCAGCGTGAGTACCGCCGGGAAGGAGACCCAGTACTTC. Variable domain in full (rest from reference TRBV9 and TRBJ2-5): DSGVTQTPKHLITATGQRVTLRCSPRSGDLSVYWYQQSLDQGLQFLIQYYNGEERAKGNILERFSAQQFPDLHSELNLSSLELGDSALYFCASSVSTAGKETQYFGPGTRLLVL.

V usage is TRBV6-1 and J usage is TRBJ2-5; D is undetermined. V was cut by 6 bases and J by 4 bases, with 12 bases left in between. This CDR3 has 13 residues. Germline V gene sequence: CDR1 MNHNS, CDR2 SASEGT. CDR3 amino acids: CASREWLRETQYF. The DNA of the CDR3 is TGTGCCAGCAGGGAGTGGCTCCGAGAGACCCAGTACTTC.

This sequence joins TRBV19 and TRBJ1-6; D is perhaps TRBD1 (6 bases). V lost 5 bases, J lost 6 bases, and 11 bases lay in between. This CDR3 is 14 amino acids long. Germline-derived CDR1 and CDR2 are LNHDA and SQIVND (reference sequence). The CDR3 region has the DNA TGTGCCAGTAGTTGGACAGAGCCTAATTCACCCCTCCACTTT. Translating gives CASSWTEPNSPLHF.